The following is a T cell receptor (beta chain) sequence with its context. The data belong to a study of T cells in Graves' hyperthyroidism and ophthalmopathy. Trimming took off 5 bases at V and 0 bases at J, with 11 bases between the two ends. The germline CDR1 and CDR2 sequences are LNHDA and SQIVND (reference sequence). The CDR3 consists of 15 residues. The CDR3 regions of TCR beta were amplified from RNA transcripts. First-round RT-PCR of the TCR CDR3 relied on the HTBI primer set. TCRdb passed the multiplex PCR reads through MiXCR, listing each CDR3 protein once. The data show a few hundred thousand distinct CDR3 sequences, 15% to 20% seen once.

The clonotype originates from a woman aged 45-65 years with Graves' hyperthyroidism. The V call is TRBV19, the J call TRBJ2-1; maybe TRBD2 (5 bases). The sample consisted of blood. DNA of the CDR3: TGTGCCAGTAGTGCGGGTTTCACCTCCTACAATGAGCAGTTCTTC. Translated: CASSAGFTSYNEQFF.